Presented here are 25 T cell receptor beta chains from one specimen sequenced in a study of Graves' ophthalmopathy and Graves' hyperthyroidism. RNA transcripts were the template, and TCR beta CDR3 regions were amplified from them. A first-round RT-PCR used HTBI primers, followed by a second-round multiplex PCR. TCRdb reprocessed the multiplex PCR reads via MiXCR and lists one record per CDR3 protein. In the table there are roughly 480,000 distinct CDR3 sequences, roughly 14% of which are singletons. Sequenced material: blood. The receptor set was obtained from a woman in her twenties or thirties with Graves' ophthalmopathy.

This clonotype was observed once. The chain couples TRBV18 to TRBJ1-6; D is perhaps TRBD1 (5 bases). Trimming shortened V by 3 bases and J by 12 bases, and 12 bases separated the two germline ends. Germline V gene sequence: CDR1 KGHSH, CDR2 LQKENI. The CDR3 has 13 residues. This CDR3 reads CASSPGLRGPLHF. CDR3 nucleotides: TGTGCCAGCTCACCGGGACTTCGAGGACCCCTCCACTTT.

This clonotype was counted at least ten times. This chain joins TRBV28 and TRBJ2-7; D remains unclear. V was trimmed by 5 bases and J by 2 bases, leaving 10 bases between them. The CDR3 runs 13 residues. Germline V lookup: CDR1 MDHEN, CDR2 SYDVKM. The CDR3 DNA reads TGTGCCAGCAGTCCCCCCTACCCCTACGAGCAGTACTTC. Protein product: CASSPPYPYEQYF.

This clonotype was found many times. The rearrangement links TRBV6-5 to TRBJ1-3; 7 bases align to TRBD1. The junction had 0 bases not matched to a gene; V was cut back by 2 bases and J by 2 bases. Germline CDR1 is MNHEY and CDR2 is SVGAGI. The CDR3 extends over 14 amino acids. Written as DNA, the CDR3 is TGTGCCAGCAGTTACAGGGGGCCTGGAAACACCATATATTTT. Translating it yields CASSYRGPGNTIYF.

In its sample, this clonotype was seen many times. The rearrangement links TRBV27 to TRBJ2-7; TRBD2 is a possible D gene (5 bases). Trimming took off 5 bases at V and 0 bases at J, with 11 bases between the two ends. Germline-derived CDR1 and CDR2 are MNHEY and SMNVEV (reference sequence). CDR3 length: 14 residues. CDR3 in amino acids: CASSGVASSYEQYF. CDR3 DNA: TGTGCCAGCAGTGGGGTAGCGAGCTCCTACGAGCAGTACTTC.

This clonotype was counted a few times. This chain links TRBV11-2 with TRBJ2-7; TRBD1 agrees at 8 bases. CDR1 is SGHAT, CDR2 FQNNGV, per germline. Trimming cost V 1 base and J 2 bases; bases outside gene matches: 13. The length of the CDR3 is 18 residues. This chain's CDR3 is CASSLGVWGGQGPYEQYF. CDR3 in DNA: TGTGCCAGCAGCTTAGGGGTCTGGGGCGGACAGGGACCCTACGAGCAGTACTTC.

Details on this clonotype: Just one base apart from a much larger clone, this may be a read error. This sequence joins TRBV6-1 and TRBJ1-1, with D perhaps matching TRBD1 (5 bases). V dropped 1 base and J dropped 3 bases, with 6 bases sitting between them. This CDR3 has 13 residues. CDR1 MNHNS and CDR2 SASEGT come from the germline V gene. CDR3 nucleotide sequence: TGTGCCAGCAGTGAAGTAGGGGACACTGAAGCTTTCTTT. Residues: CASSEVGDTEAFF.

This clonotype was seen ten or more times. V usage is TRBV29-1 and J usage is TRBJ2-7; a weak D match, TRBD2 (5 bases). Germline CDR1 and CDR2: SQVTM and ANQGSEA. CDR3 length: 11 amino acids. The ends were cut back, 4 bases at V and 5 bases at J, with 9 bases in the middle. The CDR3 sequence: CSVGERDEQYF. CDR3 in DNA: TGCAGCGTTGGAGAGAGGGACGAGCAGTACTTC.

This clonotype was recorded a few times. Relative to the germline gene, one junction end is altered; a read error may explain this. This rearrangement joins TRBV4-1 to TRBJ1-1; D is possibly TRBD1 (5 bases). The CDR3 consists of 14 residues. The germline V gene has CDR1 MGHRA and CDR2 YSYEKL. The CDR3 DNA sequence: TGCGCCAGCAGCCTCCCCGGGAGGGGCACTGTAGCTTTCTTT. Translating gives CASSLPGRGTVAFF.

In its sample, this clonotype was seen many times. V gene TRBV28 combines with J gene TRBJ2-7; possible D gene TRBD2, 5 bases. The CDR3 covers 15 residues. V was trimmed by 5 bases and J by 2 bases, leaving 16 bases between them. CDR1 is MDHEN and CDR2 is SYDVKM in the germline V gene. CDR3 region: CASSIESRGPYEQYF. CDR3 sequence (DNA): TGTGCCAGCAGTATCGAAAGTCGGGGTCCCTACGAGCAGTACTTC.

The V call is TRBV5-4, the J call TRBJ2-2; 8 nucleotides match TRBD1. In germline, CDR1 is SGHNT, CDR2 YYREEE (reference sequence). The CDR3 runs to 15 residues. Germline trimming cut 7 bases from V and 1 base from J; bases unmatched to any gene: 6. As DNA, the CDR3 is TGTGCCAGCCGCGGACAGGGCGTGAACACCGGGGAGCTGTTTTTT. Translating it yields CASRGQGVNTGELFF.

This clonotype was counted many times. The chain's CDR3 is CAIRTAIVGELFF. In nucleotides, the CDR3 is TGTGCCATCCGGACAGCGATTGTCGGGGAGCTGTTTTTT. V gene TRBV2 combines with J gene TRBJ2-2; perhaps TRBD1 as D (6 bases). V dropped 10 bases and J dropped 7 bases, with 16 bases sitting between them. The V gene's germline CDR1 is SNHLY and CDR2 FYNNEI. The CDR3 is 13 residues long.

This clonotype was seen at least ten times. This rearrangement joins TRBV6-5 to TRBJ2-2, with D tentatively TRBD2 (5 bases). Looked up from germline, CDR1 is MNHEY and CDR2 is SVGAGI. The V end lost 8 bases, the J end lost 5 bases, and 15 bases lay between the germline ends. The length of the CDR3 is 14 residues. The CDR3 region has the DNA TGTGCCAGCCGTCCGGGGAGTAAAACCGGGGAGCTGTTTTTT. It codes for CASRPGSKTGELFF.

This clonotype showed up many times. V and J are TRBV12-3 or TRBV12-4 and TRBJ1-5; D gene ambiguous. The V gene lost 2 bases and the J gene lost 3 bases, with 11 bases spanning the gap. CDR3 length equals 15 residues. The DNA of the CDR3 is TGTGCCAGCAGTTTATTGGGGAAGCCCAATCAGCCCCAGCATTTT. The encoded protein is CASSLLGKPNQPQHF.

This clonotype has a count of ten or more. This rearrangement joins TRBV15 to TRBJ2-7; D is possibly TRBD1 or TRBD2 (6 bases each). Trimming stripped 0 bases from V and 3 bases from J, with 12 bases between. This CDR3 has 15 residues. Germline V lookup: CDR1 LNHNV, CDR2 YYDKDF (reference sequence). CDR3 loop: CATSRDRGDIYEQYF. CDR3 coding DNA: TGTGCCACCAGCAGAGATAGGGGGGACATCTACGAGCAGTACTTC.

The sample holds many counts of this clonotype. CDR3 region: CASAPSGLSTGELFF. DNA of the CDR3: TGTGCCAGTGCCCCGTCGGGGTTGTCCACCGGGGAGCTGTTTTTT. The V and J genes are TRBV19 and TRBJ2-2, with D possibly being TRBD2 (5 bases). Germline CDR1 LNHDA, CDR2 SQIVND (reference sequence). V was cut by 8 bases and J by 4 bases, with 17 bases left in between. The CDR3 extends over 15 amino acids.

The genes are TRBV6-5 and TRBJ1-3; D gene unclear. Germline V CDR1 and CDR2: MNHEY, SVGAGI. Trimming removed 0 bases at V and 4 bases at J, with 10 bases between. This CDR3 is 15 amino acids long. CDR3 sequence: CASSYSQRPGNTIYF. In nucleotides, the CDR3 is TGTGCCAGCAGTTACTCACAGCGGCCGGGAAACACCATATATTTT.

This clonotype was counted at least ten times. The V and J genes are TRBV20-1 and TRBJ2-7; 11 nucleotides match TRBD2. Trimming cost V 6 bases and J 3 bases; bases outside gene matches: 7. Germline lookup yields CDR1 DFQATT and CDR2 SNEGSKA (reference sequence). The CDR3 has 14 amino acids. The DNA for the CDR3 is TGCAGTGCAGCTAGCGGGGGGCGCTTCTACGAGCAGTACTTC. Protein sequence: CSAASGGRFYEQYF.

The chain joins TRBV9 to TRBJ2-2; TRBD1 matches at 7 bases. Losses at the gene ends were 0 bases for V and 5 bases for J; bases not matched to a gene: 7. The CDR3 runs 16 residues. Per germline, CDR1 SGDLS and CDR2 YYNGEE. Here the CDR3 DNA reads TGTGCCAGCAGCGTAGCGGAAGGGGGCTTAACCGGGGAGCTGTTTTTT. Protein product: CASSVAEGGLTGELFF. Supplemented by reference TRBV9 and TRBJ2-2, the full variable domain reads DSGVTQTPKHLITATGQRVTLRCSPRSGDLSVYWYQQSLDQGLQFLIQYYNGEERAKGNILERFSAQQFPDLHSELNLSSLELGDSALYFCASSVAEGGLTGELFFGEGSRLTVL.

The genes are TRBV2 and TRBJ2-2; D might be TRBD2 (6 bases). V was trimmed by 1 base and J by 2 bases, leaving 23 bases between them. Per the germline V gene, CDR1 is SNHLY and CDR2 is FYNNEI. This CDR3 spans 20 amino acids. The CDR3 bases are TGTGCCAGCAGTGAAGACCCAAGCCTGGCGGGGCGACATAACACCGGGGAGCTGTTTTTT. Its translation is CASSEDPSLAGRHNTGELFF.

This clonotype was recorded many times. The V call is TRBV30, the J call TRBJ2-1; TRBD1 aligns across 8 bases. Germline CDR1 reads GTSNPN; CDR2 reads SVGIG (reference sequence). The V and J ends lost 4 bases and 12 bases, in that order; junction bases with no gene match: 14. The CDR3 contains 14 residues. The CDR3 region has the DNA TGTGCCTGGAATCCAGGACAGGGTGCCGTTGGGCAGTTCTTC. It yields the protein CAWNPGQGAVGQFF.

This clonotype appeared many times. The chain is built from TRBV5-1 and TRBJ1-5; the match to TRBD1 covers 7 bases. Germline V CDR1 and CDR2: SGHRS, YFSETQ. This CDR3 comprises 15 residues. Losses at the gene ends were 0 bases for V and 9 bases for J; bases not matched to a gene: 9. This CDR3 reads CASSLGVGGVGPQHF. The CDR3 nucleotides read TGCGCCAGCAGCTTGGGAGTAGGGGGCGTCGGGCCCCAGCATTTT. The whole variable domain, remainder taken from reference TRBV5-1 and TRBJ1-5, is KAGVTQTPRYLIKTRGQQVTLSCSPISGHRSVSWYQQTPGQGLQFLFEYFSETQRNKGNFPGRFSGRQFSNSRSEMNVSTLELGDSALYLCASSLGVGGVGPQHFGDGTRLSIL.

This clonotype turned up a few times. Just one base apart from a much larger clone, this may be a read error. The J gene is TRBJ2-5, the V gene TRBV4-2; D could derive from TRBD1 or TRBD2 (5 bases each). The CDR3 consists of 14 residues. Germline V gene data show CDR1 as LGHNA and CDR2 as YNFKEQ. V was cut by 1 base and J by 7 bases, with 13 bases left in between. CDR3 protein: CASSQAGGTGTQYF. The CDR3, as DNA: TGTGCCAGCAGCCAAGCTGGGGGAACAGGGACCCAGTACTTC.

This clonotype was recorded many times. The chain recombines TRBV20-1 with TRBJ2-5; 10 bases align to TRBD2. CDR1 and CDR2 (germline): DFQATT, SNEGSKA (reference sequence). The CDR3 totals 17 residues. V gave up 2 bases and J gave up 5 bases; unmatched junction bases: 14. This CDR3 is CSARLPTSGPYGETQYF. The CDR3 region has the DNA TGCAGTGCTAGACTCCCGACTAGCGGGCCTTATGGGGAGACCCAGTACTTC.

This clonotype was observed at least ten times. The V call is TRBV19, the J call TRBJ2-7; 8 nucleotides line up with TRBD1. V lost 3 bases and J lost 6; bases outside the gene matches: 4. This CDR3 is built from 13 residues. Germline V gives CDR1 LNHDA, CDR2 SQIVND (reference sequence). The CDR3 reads CASSMGQASEQYF. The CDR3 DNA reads TGTGCCAGTAGTATGGGACAGGCGTCCGAGCAGTACTTC.

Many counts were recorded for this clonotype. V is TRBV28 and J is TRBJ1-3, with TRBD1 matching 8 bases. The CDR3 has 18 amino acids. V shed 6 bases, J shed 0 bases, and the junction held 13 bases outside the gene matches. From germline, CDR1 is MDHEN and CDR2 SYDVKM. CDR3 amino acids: CASSSPPGQAFSGNTIYF. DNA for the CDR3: TGTGCCAGCAGCTCGCCCCCGGGACAGGCTTTCTCTGGAAACACCATATATTTT.